This paragraph covers one TCR beta chain sequence. Its antigen is unknown. Data came from immunoSEQ multiplex PCR; TCRdb stores just in-frame clones and leaves some out. The data contain roughly 150,000 clones, around 93% of them singletons. These data are taken from a study of T cell responses to AZD1222 COVID-19 vaccine. Study results and caveats: Donors were mostly white British, more females; clonal diversity possibly underestimated. Reports indicate that nearly half of spike-specific TCRs are directed at unmutated variant regions. Baseline seropositivity characterized only six AZD1222 recipients.

Trimming at V came to 0 bases and at J to 5 bases, leaving 16 bases not matched to a gene. Germline loops: CDR1 MRHNA, CDR2 SNTAGT. This CDR3 has 19 amino acids. The sequencing used peripheral blood, collected on day 0 of AZD1222 vaccination. The receptor comes from an adult in good health. The J gene is TRBJ1-2, the V gene TRBV6-4, with TRBD1 matching 9 bases. CDR3 sequence reads: CASSDSGGTGSFIGYGYTF. The CDR3 region has the DNA TGTGCCAGCAGTGACTCGGGGGGGACAGGGTCTTTTATTGGTTATGGCTACACCTTC.